This TCR beta chain was identified in a study of early T cells in non-severe SARS-CoV-2 infection. About the research overall: Alpha and beta chains were unpaired, from unsorted whole-blood bulk RNA.

CDR3 length: 13 residues. CDR1 is LGHDT and CDR2 is YNNKEL in the germline V gene (reference sequence). Deletions cut 3 bases from V and 3 bases from J, with 9 bases between. Findings and limits, study-wide: VDJdb matching favored anti-spike CD8 responses, missing private and CD4 specificities.

Researchers tagged individual cDNA molecules with unique molecular identifiers. One entry per CDR3 protein, called by TCRdb with MiXCR from the 5' RACE reads. The sample yields roughly 33,000 distinct CDR3 sequences, about 5% seen once. Turning to this clonotype: Its specificity is not known.

The chain recombines TRBV3-1 with TRBJ2-7; possible D gene TRBD1, 6 bases. The clonotype comes from an adult who was a healthcare worker with PCR-confirmed SARS-CoV-2 infection or an uninfected control (not recorded which). Material for sequencing was whole blood. CDR3 sequence reads: CASSHLQGYEQYF. The CDR3 nucleotides read TGTGCCAGCAGCCATCTACAGGGCTACGAGCAGTACTTC.